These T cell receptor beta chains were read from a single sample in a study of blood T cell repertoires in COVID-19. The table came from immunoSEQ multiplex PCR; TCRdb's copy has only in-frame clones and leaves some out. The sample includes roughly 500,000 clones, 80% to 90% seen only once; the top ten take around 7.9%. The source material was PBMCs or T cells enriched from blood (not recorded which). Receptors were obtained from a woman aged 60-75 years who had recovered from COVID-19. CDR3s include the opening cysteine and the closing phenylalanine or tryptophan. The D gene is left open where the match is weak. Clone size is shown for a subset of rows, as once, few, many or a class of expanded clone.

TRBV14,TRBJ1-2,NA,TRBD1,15,CASSQGTGGTYGYTF,TGTGCCAGCAGCCAAGGGACAGGAGGAACCTATGGCTACACCTTC
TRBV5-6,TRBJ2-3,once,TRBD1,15,CASSLDRGQFDTQYF,TGTGCCAGCAGCTTGGACAGGGGGCAGTTTGATACGCAGTATTTT
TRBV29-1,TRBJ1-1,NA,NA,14,CSVDRGTMNTEAFF,TGCAGCGTTGACAGGGGCACGATGAACACTGAAGCTTTCTTT
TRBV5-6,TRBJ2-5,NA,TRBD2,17,CASSFRLTSGHQETQYF,TGTGCCAGCAGCTTCCGCCTTACTAGCGGCCACCAAGAGACCCAGTACTTC
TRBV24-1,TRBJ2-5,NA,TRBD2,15,CATSDASGAGETQYF,TGTGCCACCAGTGATGCTAGCGGGGCCGGGGAGACCCAGTACTTC
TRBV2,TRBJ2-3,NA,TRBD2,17,CASSVSSGSGMADTQYF,TGTGCCAGCAGTGTATCTAGCGGCTCCGGAATGGCAGATACGCAGTATTTT
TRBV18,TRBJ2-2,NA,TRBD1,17,CASSPPRQGAGTGELFF,TGTGCCAGCTCGCCACCGCGACAGGGTGCAGGCACCGGGGAGCTGTTTTTT
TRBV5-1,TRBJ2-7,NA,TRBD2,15,CASSPREGVDYEQYF,TGCGCCAGCAGCCCCCGGGAGGGGGTGGACTACGAGCAGTACTTC
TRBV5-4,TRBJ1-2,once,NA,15,CASSHPDRANYGYTF,TGTGCCAGCAGCCACCCAGACAGAGCTAACTATGGCTACACCTTC
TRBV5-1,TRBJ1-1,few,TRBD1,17,CASSPIYRGRRRTEAFF,TGCGCCAGCAGCCCGATTTACAGGGGGCGCAGGAGGACTGAAGCTTTCTTT
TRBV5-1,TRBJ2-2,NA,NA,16,CASSLRQGGGTGELFF,TGCGCCAGCAGCTTGAGGCAGGGTGGAGGGACCGGGGAGCTGTTTTTT
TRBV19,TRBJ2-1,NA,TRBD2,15,CASSIAAGGTSEQFF,TGTGCCAGTAGTATAGCGGCGGGGGGGACCAGTGAGCAGTTCTTC
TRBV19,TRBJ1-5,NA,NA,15,CASSPVRGGSQPQHF,TGTGCCAGTAGTCCCGTCAGGGGAGGGAGTCAGCCCCAGCATTTT
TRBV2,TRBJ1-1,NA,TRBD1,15,CASSASGTANTEAFF,TGTGCCAGCAGTGCTTCAGGGACAGCAAACACTGAAGCTTTCTTT
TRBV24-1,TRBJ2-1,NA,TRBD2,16,CATSDSLAGDVNEQFF,TGTGCCACCAGTGACTCTCTAGCGGGGGACGTCAATGAGCAGTTCTTC
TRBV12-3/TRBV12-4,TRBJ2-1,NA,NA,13,CASSFRGTNEQFF,TGTGCCAGCAGTTTTAGGGGGACCAATGAGCAGTTCTTC
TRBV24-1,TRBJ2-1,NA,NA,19,CATSGATPETGEFINEQFF,TGTGCCACCAGTGGGGCAACCCCTGAAACGGGGGAATTTATCAATGAGCAGTTCTTC
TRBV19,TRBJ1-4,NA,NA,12,CASTGWGHLLFF,TGTGCCAGTACAGGGTGGGGACACCTACTGTTTTTT
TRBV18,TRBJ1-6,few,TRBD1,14,CASSRQGNSSPLHF,TGTGCCAGCTCGCGACAGGGAAATAGTTCACCCCTCCACTTT
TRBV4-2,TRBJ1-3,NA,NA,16,CASSQTTGFSGNTIYF,TGTGCCAGCAGCCAGACGACAGGCTTCTCTGGAAACACCATATATTTT
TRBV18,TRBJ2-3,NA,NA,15,CASSPFGGSTDTQYF,TGTGCCAGCTCACCTTTCGGGGGTAGCACAGATACGCAGTATTTT
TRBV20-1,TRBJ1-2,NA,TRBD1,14,CSASPGQGTRSYTF,TGCAGTGCTAGTCCGGGACAGGGGACAAGGAGCTACACCTTC
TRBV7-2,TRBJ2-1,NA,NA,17,CASSLADFGSVYNEQFF,TGTGCCAGCAGCTTAGCCGACTTTGGCTCTGTTTACAATGAGCAGTTCTTC
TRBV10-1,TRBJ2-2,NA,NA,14,CASSQTGVTGELFF,TGCGCCAGCAGCCAGACAGGAGTCACCGGGGAGCTGTTTTTT
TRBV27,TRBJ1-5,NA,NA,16,CASSFGGGGANQPQHF,TGTGCCAGCAGTTTTGGGGGTGGGGGGGCGAATCAGCCCCAGCATTTT
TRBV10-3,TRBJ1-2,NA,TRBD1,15,CAISEPRQGGYGYTF,TGTGCCATCAGTGAACCGAGACAGGGCGGCTATGGCTACACCTTC
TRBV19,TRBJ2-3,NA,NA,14,CASSRKSATDTQYF,TGTGCCAGTAGTCGGAAGAGCGCCACAGATACGCAGTATTTT
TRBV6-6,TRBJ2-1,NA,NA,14,CASSSQGPYNEQFF,TGTGCCAGCAGCTCACAGGGACCATACAATGAGCAGTTCTTC
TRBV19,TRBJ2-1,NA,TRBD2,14,CASSPGGTYNEQFF,TGTGCCAGTTCCCCGGGAGGAACCTACAATGAGCAGTTCTTC
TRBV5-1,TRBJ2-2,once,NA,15,CASRAVGLSTGELFF,TGCGCCAGCAGGGCCGTGGGCTTGAGCACCGGGGAGCTGTTTTTT
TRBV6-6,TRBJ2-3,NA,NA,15,CASSFNPTVTDTQYF,TGTGCCAGCAGTTTCAACCCGACAGTTACAGATACGCAGTATTTT
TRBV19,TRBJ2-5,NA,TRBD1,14,CASARDRGQETQYF,TGTGCCAGTGCCCGGGACAGGGGGCAAGAGACCCAGTACTTC
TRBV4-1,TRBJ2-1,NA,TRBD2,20,CASSQDGRLAGSYNFDEQFF,TGCGCCAGCAGCCAAGATGGGAGACTAGCGGGGAGTTACAATTTCGATGAGCAGTTCTTC
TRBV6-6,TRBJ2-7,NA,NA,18,CASSRRTGSTRTSYEQYF,TGTGCCAGCAGCCGACGCACTGGGTCCACGAGGACTTCCTACGAGCAGTACTTC
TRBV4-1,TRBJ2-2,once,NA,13,CASSQTSRERLFF,TGCGCCAGCAGCCAAACCTCGAGGGAGAGGCTGTTTTTT
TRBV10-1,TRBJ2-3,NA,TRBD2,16,CASSSPSGGARDTQYF,TGCGCCAGCAGTTCACCTAGCGGGGGGGCGAGAGATACGCAGTATTTT
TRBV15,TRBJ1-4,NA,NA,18,CATSRDRAIRATNEKLFF,TGTGCCACCAGCAGAGACAGGGCCATACGCGCAACTAATGAAAAACTGTTTTTT
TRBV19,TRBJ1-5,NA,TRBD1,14,CASRQQGLDQPQHF,TGTGCCAGTAGACAACAGGGGCTGGATCAGCCCCAGCATTTT
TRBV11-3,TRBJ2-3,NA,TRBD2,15,CASSGGGGLTDTQYF,TGTGCCAGCAGCGGCGGGGGGGGCCTCACAGATACGCAGTATTTT
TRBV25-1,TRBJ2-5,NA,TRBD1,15,CASSDPQGAGETQYF,TGTGCCAGCAGTGACCCTCAGGGGGCAGGGGAGACCCAGTACTTC
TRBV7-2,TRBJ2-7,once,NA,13,CAGGLGGSYEQYF,TGTGCCGGGGGGTTGGGCGGCTCCTACGAGCAGTACTTC
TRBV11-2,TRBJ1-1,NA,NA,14,CASSRDGGWTEAFF,TGTGCCAGCAGCCGCGACGGGGGATGGACTGAAGCTTTCTTT
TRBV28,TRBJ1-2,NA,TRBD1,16,CASSFGTVGISYGYTF,TGTGCCAGCAGTTTCGGGACAGTGGGCATTAGCTATGGCTACACCTTC
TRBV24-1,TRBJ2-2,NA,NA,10,CATSLGELFF,TGTGCCACCAGTCTCGGGGAGCTGTTTTTT
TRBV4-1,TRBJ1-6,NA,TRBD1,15,CASSLGTGVRSPLHF,TGCGCCAGCAGCCTCGGGACAGGGGTTCGCTCACCCCTCCACTTT
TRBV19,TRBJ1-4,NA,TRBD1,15,CASTLGTGVGEKLFF,TGTGCCAGTACTCTGGGGACAGGGGTCGGCGAAAAACTGTTTTTT